Presented here are 10 T cell receptor beta chains from one specimen sequenced in a study of PD-1 blockade in classical Hodgkin lymphoma. Generated by immunoSEQ multiplex PCR, the TCRdb table keeps only in-frame clones and is missing some. The sample includes more than 95,000 clones, about 92% seen only once; the top ten take under 20%. Time point noted: cycle 4 day 1 (C4D1), after 6 weeks of nivolumab. Relapse after autologous stem cell transplantation occurred in every patient, and brentuximab vedotin exposure varied. Sequenced here: peripheral blood mononuclear cells (PBMCs), sampled before the fourth cycle of nivolumab. The origin of the receptors is a human donor with classical Hodgkin lymphoma.

This clone has just one count. The rearrangement links TRBV6-5 to TRBJ1-4; no clear D. Trimming stripped 8 bases from V and 5 bases from J, with 15 bases between. The germline CDR1 and CDR2 sequences are MNHEY and SVGAGI. The CDR3 contains 14 residues. This CDR3 reads CASQHRRGNEKLFF. The DNA of the CDR3 is TGTGCCAGCCAACATAGACGGGGAAATGAAAAACTGTTTTTT.

This clone was found once. J is TRBJ2-3 and V is TRBV7-2, with unresolved D. V was pared by 0 bases and J by 2 bases, with 9 bases between. The CDR3 is 15 residues long. CDR1 is SGHTA and CDR2 is FQGNSA in the germline V gene. The CDR3 DNA reads as TGTGCCAGCAGCTTAGCCAAGCCGCTCACAGATACGCAGTATTTT. Its translation is CASSLAKPLTDTQYF.

The chain carries TRBV25-1 and TRBJ2-3, with D perhaps TRBD1 (6 bases). The V and J ends lost 5 bases and 1 base respectively, with 19 bases between them. The CDR3 loop spans 17 amino acids. The germline V gene encodes CDR1 MGHDK and CDR2 SYGVNS. The CDR3 DNA is TGTGCCAGCAGTCCCTCCCAGTGGGGGCCCGGCACAGATACGCAGTATTTT. Amino acid sequence: CASSPSQWGPGTDTQYF.

The chain is built from TRBV7-2 and TRBJ2-2; 7 bases match TRBD2. Germline CDR1 is SGHTA and CDR2 is FQGNSA. V shed 3 bases and J 8 bases; nucleotides not matched to a gene: 12. The CDR3 sequence is 16 residues long. In DNA, the CDR3 is TGTGCCAGCAGCTTCACTAGCGTCCCGTTCGATGGGGAGCTGTTTTTT. This codes for CASSFTSVPFDGELFF.

The gene calls are TRBV5-6 and TRBJ2-7; possible D gene TRBD2, 6 bases. The V gene's germline CDR1 is SGHDT and CDR2 YYEEEE. CDR3 length equals 13 residues. Trimming shortened V by 0 bases and J by 7 bases, and 11 bases separated the two germline ends. The CDR3 spells CASSLVAGLEQYF. CDR3 in DNA: TGTGCCAGCAGCTTGGTGGCGGGGTTGGAGCAGTACTTC.

This rearrangement joins TRBV14 to TRBJ2-6; D is ambiguous. This CDR3 comprises 14 residues. Germline V gene lookup returns CDR1 SGHDN and CDR2 FVKESK. V dropped 6 bases and J dropped 0 bases, with 6 bases sitting between them. The CDR3 sequence: CASSRASGANVLTF. CDR3 DNA: TGTGCCAGCAGTAGGGCCTCTGGGGCCAACGTCCTGACTTTC.

This chain connects TRBV7-6 to TRBJ2-5; D remains ambiguous. Germline V gene sequence: CDR1 SGHVS, CDR2 FNYEAQ. Trimming shortened V by 1 base and J by 5 bases, and 11 bases separated the two germline ends. This CDR3 is 14 amino acids long. The CDR3 is CASSLVAFRETQYF. CDR3 coding DNA: TGTGCCAGCAGCTTAGTGGCCTTCCGCGAGACCCAGTACTTC.

This chain joins TRBV30 and TRBJ2-5, with D uncertain. Germline CDR1 GTSNPN, CDR2 SVGIG (reference sequence). This CDR3 is built from 11 residues. V was clipped by 3 bases and J by 4 bases, with 6 bases between them. The CDR3 sequence is CAWRGSETQYF. The CDR3 DNA follows: TGTGCCTGGAGGGGATCAGAGACCCAGTACTTC.

The V and J genes are TRBV27 and TRBJ1-1; D possibly corresponds to TRBD1 (5 bases). CDR3 size: 13 residues. The V end lost 4 bases, the J end lost 4 bases, and 10 bases lay between the germline ends. Germline CDR1 is MNHEY and CDR2 is SMNVEV (reference sequence). The CDR3 DNA follows: TGTGCCAGCAGTTACGGGGGAGGCACTGAAGCTTTCTTT. Its translation is CASSYGGGTEAFF.

The rearrangement links TRBV13 to TRBJ2-7; D call uncertain. Looked up from germline, CDR1 is PRHDT and CDR2 is FYEKMQ (reference sequence). Trimming removed 0 bases from V and 2 bases from J, with 8 bases in between. This CDR3 region has 14 residues. This CDR3 reads CASSLGRSTYEQYF. Written as DNA, the CDR3 is TGTGCCAGCAGCTTAGGGAGGAGCACCTACGAGCAGTACTTC.